Listed below are T cell receptor beta chains from one sample, sequenced in a study of human T cells and chemical hapten exposure. MiXCR was run by TCRdb on the RACE reads, yielding one entry per CDR3 protein. The table records tens of thousands of distinct CDR3 sequences, 10% of them present only once. The material sequenced was whole blood, taken in connection with sensitization to the hapten diphenylcyclopropenone (DPC). The receptors shown here come from a woman between 50 and 59 years old with alopecia areata. Some clones in this sample may be carry-over from other donors' samples. The CDR3 runs from the conserved cysteine through the conserved F or W. A D gene is named only where the DNA matches it firmly. Only part of the rows carry a size: once, few, many, or a class if the clone is expanded.

J | D | V | size | DNA | CDR3
TRBJ1-3 | . | TRBV6-6 | many | TGTGCCAGCAGGGCCCCTGAACTGTCCTCTGGAAACACCATATATTTT | CASRAPELSSGNTIYF
TRBJ2-7 | . | TRBV5-6 | many | TGTGCCAGCAGCTTGCGAGGGGCGAAGTACGAGCAGTACTTC | CASSLRGAKYEQYF
TRBJ2-4 | . | TRBV9 | few | TGTGCCAGCAGCGGGACGAACGGGGACATTCAGTACTTC | CASSGTNGDIQYF
TRBJ2-7 | . | TRBV28 | many | TGTGCCAGCAGTGGTTATCAGTACGAGCAGTACTTC | CASSGYQYEQYF
TRBJ2-7 | . | TRBV19 | . | TGTGCCAGTAGTATTTGGGCGGGCCCAGCCTACGAGCAGTACTTC | CASSIWAGPAYEQYF
TRBJ2-3 | TRBD2 | TRBV27 | many | TGTGCCAGCAGTCTACTAGCGGGAGCGGGCACAGATACGCAGTATTTT | CASSLLAGAGTDTQYF
TRBJ1-1 | . | TRBV11-2 | few | TGTGCCAGCAGCTCCTACAGAAACACTGAAGCTTTCTTT | CASSSYRNTEAFF
TRBJ2-5 | TRBD2 | TRBV30 | few | TGTGCCTGGAAAAGGGCTAGCGGACCGTACCAAGAGACCCAGTACTTC | CAWKRASGPYQETQYF
TRBJ2-7 | . | TRBV11-2 | few | TGTGCCAGCAGCTTAGATATCCTAGCGCCCGGTTACGAGCAGTACTTC | CASSLDILAPGYEQYF
TRBJ1-1 | . | TRBV12-3/TRBV12-4 | . | TGTGCCAGCAGTTTAGGGCAGAGGAACACTGAAGCTTTCTTT | CASSLGQRNTEAFF
TRBJ2-2 | . | TRBV20-1 | many | TGCAGTGCTAGAGAAACGGGACGGGTGAACACCGGGGAGCTGTTTTTT | CSARETGRVNTGELFF
TRBJ1-5 | . | TRBV4-3 | . | TGCGCCAGCAGCCAAGATTACGGCAGGGCAGGGGAGCCCCAGCATTTT | CASSQDYGRAGEPQHF
TRBJ1-4 | . | TRBV19 | few | TGTGCCAGTACTCCTCAGGGTAGAAATGAAAAACTGTTTTTT | CASTPQGRNEKLFF
TRBJ2-3 | . | TRBV29-1 | few | TGCAGCGTTGTCCGAGAGGCGCAGTATTTT | CSVVREAQYF
TRBJ1-5 | . | TRBV6-4 | many | TGTGCCAGCAGTGTTGACGGGGGGAATCAGCCCCAGCATTTT | CASSVDGGNQPQHF
TRBJ2-1 | . | TRBV5-1 | . | TGCGCCAGCAGCCCCCGGACGGTGAGCTCCTACAATGAGCAGTTCTTC | CASSPRTVSSYNEQFF
TRBJ2-1 | . | TRBV7-3 | many | TGTGCCAGCAGCTTAACGGGGTACAATGAGCAGTTCTTC | CASSLTGYNEQFF
TRBJ2-3 | . | TRBV7-9 | few | TGTGCCAGCAGCTTAGCGGTGGATACGCAGTATTTT | CASSLAVDTQYF
TRBJ2-7 | . | TRBV5-6 | . | TGTGCCAGCACCTCCCTGTACGAGCAGTACTTC | CASTSLYEQYF
TRBJ2-7 | . | TRBV29-1 | once | TGCAGCCATCCGTGGAGGTGCTTCTACGAGCAGTACTTC | CSHPWRCFYEQYF
TRBJ2-1 | TRBD2 | TRBV29-1 | . | TGCAGCGTCTCTGTAGCGGGAGTAGGCTACAATGAGCAGTTCTTC | CSVSVAGVGYNEQFF
TRBJ1-1 | . | TRBV6-5 | few | TGTGCCAGCAGTTACCATGGCAGGGGCTTGGTCATGAACACTGAAGCTTTCTTT | CASSYHGRGLVMNTEAFF
TRBJ1-4 | . | TRBV14 | few | TGTGCCAGCAGCCAAGGCGGGTTCGGTGAAAAACTGTTTTTT | CASSQGGFGEKLFF
TRBJ1-1 | . | TRBV29-1 | few | TGCAGCGTTTTGGGGCCTGAAGCTTTCTTT | CSVLGPEAFF
TRBJ2-3 | . | TRBV12-3/TRBV12-4 | few | TGTGCCAGCGCTACGCAGTATTTT | CASATQYF
TRBJ2-5 | . | TRBV12-3/TRBV12-4 | few | TGTGCCAGCAGCCCCACGTACCAAGAGACCCAGTACTTC | CASSPTYQETQYF
TRBJ2-5 | TRBD2 | TRBV4-1 | . | TGCGCCAGCAGCCAGGGACTAGCGGACCTACAATACCAAGAGACCCAGTACTTC | CASSQGLADLQYQETQYF
TRBJ1-2 | TRBD1 | TRBV12-3/TRBV12-4 | few | TGTGCCAGCAGCACCCCTACAGGGGTGAGAGGCTACACCTTC | CASSTPTGVRGYTF
TRBJ2-3 | . | TRBV5-1 | . | TGCGCCAGCAGCCTGGAGCGAGGAGCGATAGATACGCAGTATTTT | CASSLERGAIDTQYF
TRBJ2-3 | . | TRBV7-2 | . | TGTGCCAGCAGCTGGGTCCGACGGGCCACAGATACGCAGTATTTT | CASSWVRRATDTQYF
TRBJ2-7 | TRBD1 | TRBV6-5 | few | TGTGCCAGCAGTTACTCGACAGGGAGCCACGAGCAGTACTTC | CASSYSTGSHEQYF
TRBJ2-3 | . | TRBV20-1 | few | TGCAGTGCCTCAGGATTCACAGATACGCAGTATTTT | CSASGFTDTQYF
TRBJ1-2 | . | TRBV18 | few | TGTGCCAGCTCACCTCGGCACGGCCGGGGCTACACCTTC | CASSPRHGRGYTF
TRBJ2-1 | TRBD1 | TRBV7-7 | few | TGTGCTAGCAGCTTAGCCGGGACAGGGGGCAATGAGCAGTTCTTC | CASSLAGTGGNEQFF
TRBJ2-1 | TRBD2 | TRBV18 | many | TGTGCCAGCTCCAAGTATGAGCGGGAGGGCCCTCAGTTCTTC | CASSKYEREGPQFF
TRBJ2-3 | TRBD1 | TRBV5-6 | once | TGTGCCAGCAGCTTCGACAGGGTAGATACGCAGTATTTT | CASSFDRVDTQYF
TRBJ2-1 | TRBD2 | TRBV29-1 | few | TGCAGCGTTGCCGGGACTAGCGGGTTCAATGAGCAGTTCTTC | CSVAGTSGFNEQFF
TRBJ2-7 | . | TRBV5-6 | . | TGTGCCAGCAGCCCGTTGGAGCCCTTTGGTGTTGGCCACGAGCAGTACTTC | CASSPLEPFGVGHEQYF
TRBJ2-1 | TRBD2 | TRBV28 | . | TGTGCCAGCAGTCCCCCGGGACTAGCGGGAGCTCTGGCCCTCTTC | CASSPPGLAGALALF
TRBJ2-5 | . | TRBV27 | . | TGTGCCAGCAGTTTGAGAGGGCCGGGAGAGACCCAGTACTTC | CASSLRGPGETQYF
TRBJ2-7 | . | TRBV4-2 | . | TGTGCCAGCAGCCGCTCCGATGAGCGATCCTACGAGCAGTACTTC | CASSRSDERSYEQYF
TRBJ2-4 | . | TRBV3-1 | . | TGTGCCAGCAGCCAAGAGAAAATTGGGTGGGAAGCCAAAAACATTCAGTACTTC | CASSQEKIGWEAKNIQYF
TRBJ2-7 | TRBD2 | TRBV29-1 | few | TGCAGCGTTGAAGGGTCGGGAGGGCCCCGCTACGAGCAGTACTTC | CSVEGSGGPRYEQYF
TRBJ2-1 | TRBD1 | TRBV7-2 | few | TGTGCCAGCAGCTTAGGACAGGGTGGCGCCTACAATGAGCAGTTCTTC | CASSLGQGGAYNEQFF
TRBJ2-1 | . | TRBV28 | few | TGTGCCAGCAGTTACCAAGCGGGTATTACCTACAATGAGCAGTTCTTC | CASSYQAGITYNEQFF
TRBJ2-3 | . | TRBV29-1 | many | TGCAGCGTTGAGGGACTGGTCACAGATACGCAGTATTTT | CSVEGLVTDTQYF
TRBJ2-1 | . | TRBV21-1 | . | TGTGCCAGCAGCAGAGCCGGGGGGGCTCGTACCTACAATGAGCAGTTCTTC | CASSRAGGARTYNEQFF
TRBJ2-1 | TRBD2 | TRBV7-8 | few | TGTGCCAGCAGCTTTGTGCTAGCGGGAGGTGAGCAGTTCTTC | CASSFVLAGGEQFF
TRBJ1-5 | . | TRBV20-1 | . | TGCAGTACGGGGCTGACTAGCAATCAGCCCCAGCATTTT | CSTGLTSNQPQHF
TRBJ2-7 | . | TRBV27 | . | TGTGCCAGTCAGGATCCCTCCTACGAGCAGTACTTC | CASQDPSYEQYF
TRBJ1-2 | TRBD1 | TRBV4-3 | . | TGCGCCAGCTCCGAAGGGGGCGGGAACTATGGCTACACCTTC | CASSEGGGNYGYTF
TRBJ2-5 | TRBD1 | TRBV7-2 | many | TGTGCCAGCAGCTCCGGACAGGGACGGGAAGAGACCCAGTACTTC | CASSSGQGREETQYF